This TCR beta chain stems from a study of blood T cells in healthy people across ages. Total RNA was isolated from each sample in quantities of at least 5 micrograms. The CDR3 is 15 residues long. The V and J ends lost 6 bases and 0 bases respectively, with 18 bases between them. The germline gives CDR1 DFQATT, CDR2 SNEGSKA (reference sequence). Using a J-beta primer mix together with a sample-barcoded 5' primer, a second PCR was run for roughly 7 to 12 cycles. TCRdb redid the calling of the 5' RACE reads with MiXCR, one entry per CDR3 protein. The repertoire holds more than 700,000 distinct CDR3 sequences, roughly 50% seen once, with around 40% in the top ten.

The sample comprised blood. The receptor comes from a man at least 80 years old in good health. The chain combines TRBV20-1 with TRBJ2-7; unclear D gene. Here the CDR3 reads CSAPISQPSSYEQYF. Here the CDR3 DNA reads TGCAGTGCCCCAATAAGTCAACCGAGCTCCTACGAGCAGTACTTC.